These 9 T cell receptor beta chains originate from one sample sequenced in a study of cytomegalovirus exposure and HLA in healthy donors (dated 2017 in TCRdb). To prepare the library, the immunoSEQ multiplex PCR assay was applied. For the multiplex PCR, a mixture combining 60 forward primers for TCR Vbeta segments and 13 reverse primers for TCR Jbeta segments was used. Sourced from immuneACCESS, this table was stored by TCRdb with only in-frame sequences that have V and J called. A share of the clones is absent; for the studies checked, an unresolved V gene accounts for under half, and the remainder has no known explanation. Recorded for this sample are 200,000 to 250,000 clones; over 65% of them occurred a single time. Around 16% of the sample comes from the top ten. Sequencing was carried out using PBMCs. The source of these receptors is a man aged 40-49 years in good health and CMV-seronegative.

The chain uses TRBV27 and TRBJ2-1, with TRBD2 matching 7 bases. This CDR3 contains 14 residues. The germline gives CDR1 MNHEY, CDR2 SMNVEV (reference sequence). V dropped 4 bases and J dropped 8; count of bases not matched to a gene: 8. The CDR3 reads CASSSRGEQYEQFF. CDR3 DNA sequence: TGTGCCAGCAGTTCCCGGGGGGAACAATATGAGCAGTTCTTC.

This clone turned up a few times. V and J are TRBV7-6 and TRBJ2-2, with D possibly matching TRBD1 (6 bases). The CDR3 consists of 14 residues. The V end lost 2 bases, the J end lost 3 bases, and 7 bases lay between the germline ends. CDR1 SGHVS and CDR2 FNYEAQ come from the germline V gene. CDR3 DNA: TGTGCCAGCAGCTTAAGGACAGACACCGGGGAGCTGTTTTTT. This encodes CASSLRTDTGELFF.

The chain has TRBV4-3 and TRBJ2-7; 9 bases align to TRBD2. The germline CDR1 and CDR2 sequences are LGHNA and YSLEER. This CDR3 contains 15 residues. V was pared by 1 base and J by 3 bases, with 4 bases of the junction left unmatched. The chain's CDR3 is CASSQGASGDYEQYF. The CDR3 DNA sequence: TGCGCCAGCAGCCAAGGGGCTAGCGGGGACTACGAGCAGTACTTC.

CDR3 in DNA: TGTGCCAGCAGTCTCGGACAGGGAGAGGCCTACGAGCAGTACTTC. It translates to CASSLGQGEAYEQYF. The V and J genes are TRBV7-7 and TRBJ2-7; 8 nucleotides match TRBD1. Germline CDR1 is SSHAT and CDR2 is FNYEAQ (reference sequence). This CDR3 contains 15 residues. V lost 6 bases to trimming and J lost 2 bases; unmatched junction nucleotides: 9.

The V gene is TRBV11-2, the J gene TRBJ1-4; D gene uncertain. Germline CDR1 and CDR2: SGHAT and FQNNGV. This CDR3 is 15 amino acids long. V lost 5 bases and J 0 bases, leaving 10 bases between the germline ends. The CDR3 is CASSGGETTNEKLFF. The DNA of the CDR3 is TGTGCCAGCAGCGGAGGCGAGACAACTAATGAAAAACTGTTTTTT. The full variable domain, completed using reference TRBV11-2 and TRBJ1-4, is EAGVAQSPRYKIIEKRQSVAFWCNPISGHATLYWYQQILGQGPKLLIQFQNNGVVDDSQLPKDRFSAERLKGVDSTLKIQPAKLEDSAVYLCASSGGETTNEKLFFGSGTQLSVL.

The chain joins TRBV7-9 to TRBJ1-1; 7 bases line up with TRBD1. Germline lookup yields CDR1 SEHNR and CDR2 FQNEAQ (reference sequence). CDR3 length: 13 amino acids. J gave up 0 bases and V 8 bases, and 3 bases lay outside the gene matches. The CDR3 loop reads CASSGTVNTEAFF. The CDR3 bases are TGTGCCAGCTCTGGGACAGTGAACACTGAAGCTTTCTTT. The variable domain in full, with the rest retrieved from reference TRBV7-9 and TRBJ1-1, is DTGVSQNPRHKITKRGQNVTFRCDPISEHNRLYWYRQTLGQGPEFLTYFQNEAQLEKSRLLSDRFSAERPKGSFSTLEIQRTEQGDSAMYLCASSGTVNTEAFFGQGTRLTVV.

On this clone itself: A read error may produce the germline difference seen at one junction end. V usage is TRBV7-9 and J usage is TRBJ1-2, with 9 bases identical to TRBD1. From germline, CDR1 is SEHNR and CDR2 FQNEAQ (reference sequence). This CDR3 spans 16 amino acids. Here the CDR3 reads CSSSFPPGQGGYGYTF. The CDR3, as DNA: TGTTCCAGCAGCTTTCCCCCGGGACAGGGAGGCTATGGCTACACCTTC.

This clone was seen a handful of times. V gene TRBV10-3 combines with J gene TRBJ1-2; D might be TRBD1 (5 bases). The ends were cut back, 0 bases at V and 6 bases at J, with 8 bases in the middle. Germline CDR1 ENHRY, CDR2 SYGVKD. This CDR3 is 13 amino acids long. CDR3 in DNA: TGTGCCATCAGTGAGTCAGGGGCGGATGGCTACACCTTC. Encoded protein: CAISESGADGYTF.

This chain joins TRBV13 and TRBJ1-1; 7 bases match TRBD1. The germline V gene has CDR1 PRHDT and CDR2 FYEKMQ (reference sequence). Unmatched junction bases numbered 7, after V lost 4 bases and J lost 5 bases. The CDR3 loop spans 14 amino acids. DNA for the CDR3: TGTGCCAGCAGCTCGAGAGGGGGCGAAACTGAAGCTTTCTTT. Protein product: CASSSRGGETEAFF.